These T cell receptor beta chains were read from a single sample in a study of shared T cell receptors in the human thymus. Sequenced by immunoSEQ multiplex PCR; TCRdb stores in-frame clones only, minus some. The sample lists hundreds of thousands of clones, roughly 90% occurring once. These data are also associated with another study on human thymus T cells.

Sequenced sample: thymocytes. The receptors were sampled from a boy younger than two with a congenital heart defect. The CDR3 runs from the conserved cysteine through the conserved F or W. Fields, in order: V gene, clone size, J gene, D gene, CDR3 DNA, CDR3 protein. D genes are given only for firm matches. Not all rows give a size; the values are once, few, many and, for expanded clones, a class.

v_call: TRBV30; clone_size: -; j_call: TRBJ2-1; d_call: -; cdr3_nt: TGTGCCTGGAGCCCGGGCAGCGGCCCTTACAATGAGCAGTTCTTC; cdr3_aa: CAWSPGSGPYNEQFF
v_call: TRBV18; clone_size: -; j_call: TRBJ1-3; d_call: -; cdr3_nt: TGTGCCAGCTCACCCCCTGAGAGCTCTGGAAACACCATATATTTT; cdr3_aa: CASSPPESSGNTIYF
v_call: TRBV27; clone_size: -; j_call: TRBJ2-3; d_call: TRBD2; cdr3_nt: TGTGCCAGCAGTCACACTCTAGCGGGAGCTTCGGATACGCAGTATTTT; cdr3_aa: CASSHTLAGASDTQYF
v_call: TRBV28; clone_size: -; j_call: TRBJ2-5; d_call: -; cdr3_nt: TGTGCCGCCGGGGCCGGGACTTACCAAGAGACCCAGTACTTC; cdr3_aa: CAAGAGTYQETQYF
v_call: TRBV27; clone_size: -; j_call: TRBJ1-4; d_call: TRBD1; cdr3_nt: TGTGCCAGCAGCATCAGGGGGCTTGATGAAAAACTGTTTTTT; cdr3_aa: CASSIRGLDEKLFF
v_call: TRBV27; clone_size: -; j_call: TRBJ2-2; d_call: -; cdr3_nt: TGTGCCAGCAGTTTGGGACTTCCGAACACCGGGGAGCTGTTTTTT; cdr3_aa: CASSLGLPNTGELFF
v_call: TRBV19; clone_size: once; j_call: TRBJ2-7; d_call: -; cdr3_nt: TGTGCCAGTAGTATCTGGGGGCGGGAGCCGAAAAGTCTGTACTTC; cdr3_aa: CASSIWGREPKSLYF
v_call: TRBV27; clone_size: -; j_call: TRBJ1-5; d_call: TRBD1; cdr3_nt: TGTGCCAGCAGTCCGGATCGACAGGGGGCAAATAGCAATCAGCCCCAGCATTTT; cdr3_aa: CASSPDRQGANSNQPQHF
v_call: TRBV6-1; clone_size: -; j_call: TRBJ2-2; d_call: -; cdr3_nt: TGTGCCAGCAGTGTCCAAAGGGAGCTGTTTTTT; cdr3_aa: CASSVQRELFF
v_call: TRBV30; clone_size: -; j_call: TRBJ1-2; d_call: TRBD1; cdr3_nt: TGTGCCTGGAGTGTATGGGGGACAGTTAACTATGGCTACACCTTC; cdr3_aa: CAWSVWGTVNYGYTF
v_call: TRBV14; clone_size: -; j_call: TRBJ2-1; d_call: TRBD2; cdr3_nt: TGTGCCAGCAATATAGCGGGAGGTCATTCCTACAATGAGCAGTTCTTC; cdr3_aa: CASNIAGGHSYNEQFF
v_call: TRBV27; clone_size: -; j_call: TRBJ2-7; d_call: -; cdr3_nt: TGTGCCAGCAGTTTTCACCGGACATCCTACGAGCAGTACTTC; cdr3_aa: CASSFHRTSYEQYF
v_call: TRBV28; clone_size: -; j_call: TRBJ2-3; d_call: -; cdr3_nt: TGTGCCAGCAGTCCTAGCCCTTCCCCAGATACGCAGTATTTT; cdr3_aa: CASSPSPSPDTQYF
v_call: TRBV4-2; clone_size: -; j_call: TRBJ2-4; d_call: -; cdr3_nt: TGTGCCAGCAGCCAACCAGACAGGGGCACTAGCGACATTCAGTACTTC; cdr3_aa: CASSQPDRGTSDIQYF
v_call: TRBV7-3; clone_size: -; j_call: TRBJ2-2; d_call: -; cdr3_nt: TGTGCCAGCAGCTTAAAAGGGATTGCGGGAAGGCCCGGGGAGCTGTTTTTT; cdr3_aa: CASSLKGIAGRPGELFF
v_call: TRBV4-3; clone_size: once; j_call: TRBJ2-7; d_call: -; cdr3_nt: TGCGCCAGCAGCCAAGATAAGCCAGGTTCCTACGAGCAGTACTTC; cdr3_aa: CASSQDKPGSYEQYF
v_call: TRBV6-5; clone_size: -; j_call: TRBJ1-2; d_call: -; cdr3_nt: TGTGCCAGCAGTACAGAGACAGCCAGTAACTATGGCTACACCTTC; cdr3_aa: CASSTETASNYGYTF
v_call: TRBV28; clone_size: once; j_call: TRBJ2-5; d_call: -; cdr3_nt: TGTGCCAGCAATGTCCGGGGTCGGTTAGAGACCCAGTACTTC; cdr3_aa: CASNVRGRLETQYF
v_call: TRBV4-1; clone_size: once; j_call: TRBJ2-5; d_call: -; cdr3_nt: TGCGCCAGCAGCCTCCTCGGAGCCCCCTCGGAGACCCAGTACTTC; cdr3_aa: CASSLLGAPSETQYF
v_call: TRBV11-2; clone_size: -; j_call: TRBJ1-3; d_call: -; cdr3_nt: TGTGCCAGCAACGGACACGGCTACACCATATATTTT; cdr3_aa: CASNGHGYTIYF
v_call: TRBV27; clone_size: -; j_call: TRBJ1-2; d_call: TRBD1; cdr3_nt: TGTGCCAGCAGTTTAAGGTCGATACAGGGGCCTAGGAGCTACACCTTC; cdr3_aa: CASSLRSIQGPRSYTF
v_call: TRBV7-2; clone_size: -; j_call: TRBJ2-7; d_call: -; cdr3_nt: TGTGCCAGCAGCACGCGACTAGTTTTCCTTTACGAGCAGTACTTC; cdr3_aa: CASSTRLVFLYEQYF
v_call: TRBV7-9; clone_size: -; j_call: TRBJ2-7; d_call: -; cdr3_nt: TGTGCCAGCAGCCTCGACGGGTGGAGCTCCTACGAGCAGTACTTC; cdr3_aa: CASSLDGWSSYEQYF
v_call: TRBV19; clone_size: -; j_call: TRBJ2-7; d_call: -; cdr3_nt: TGTGCCAGTAGCAAAACGGGAGCCCGATCTACCTACGAGCAGTACTTC; cdr3_aa: CASSKTGARSTYEQYF
v_call: TRBV10-1; clone_size: -; j_call: TRBJ2-7; d_call: TRBD2; cdr3_nt: TGCGCCAGCAATAGCGGGAGGACACACGAGCAGTACTTC; cdr3_aa: CASNSGRTHEQYF
v_call: TRBV7-6; clone_size: -; j_call: TRBJ2-7; d_call: TRBD2; cdr3_nt: TGTGCCAGCAGCTTAGCCCCCAGGGGACTAGCGGTAATCTACGAGCAGTACTTC; cdr3_aa: CASSLAPRGLAVIYEQYF
v_call: TRBV14; clone_size: -; j_call: TRBJ1-2; d_call: TRBD1; cdr3_nt: TGTGCCAGCAGCCAGGGACAGGGGGGCTATGGCTACACCTTC; cdr3_aa: CASSQGQGGYGYTF
v_call: TRBV20-1; clone_size: -; j_call: TRBJ2-1; d_call: -; cdr3_nt: TGCAGTGCCAGCAATGAGCAGTTCTTC; cdr3_aa: CSASNEQFF
v_call: TRBV7-9; clone_size: -; j_call: TRBJ1-4; d_call: -; cdr3_nt: TGTGCCAGCAGGCAAGGAGAGAAACTGTTTTTT; cdr3_aa: CASRQGEKLFF
v_call: TRBV7-9; clone_size: -; j_call: TRBJ2-3; d_call: -; cdr3_nt: TGTGCCAGCAGCAGACCGGACAGACCTTCCACAGATACGCAGTATTTT; cdr3_aa: CASSRPDRPSTDTQYF
v_call: TRBV18; clone_size: -; j_call: TRBJ1-4; d_call: TRBD1; cdr3_nt: TGTGCCAGCTCAGCGACAGGGGGCCACCATAATGAAAAACTGTTTTTT; cdr3_aa: CASSATGGHHNEKLFF
v_call: TRBV6-5; clone_size: once; j_call: TRBJ2-5; d_call: TRBD1; cdr3_nt: TGTGCCAGCAGTTACGGAAGGACAGGGTTGGAGACCCAGTACTTC; cdr3_aa: CASSYGRTGLETQYF
v_call: TRBV12-5; clone_size: -; j_call: TRBJ2-3; d_call: TRBD2; cdr3_nt: TGTTCTACAGCGGGACCTAGCACAGATACGCAGTATTTT; cdr3_aa: CSTAGPSTDTQYF
v_call: TRBV19; clone_size: -; j_call: TRBJ2-3; d_call: TRBD1; cdr3_nt: TGTGCCAGTAGTCCTAGGGACAGGGGAGGGACAGATACGCAGTATTTT; cdr3_aa: CASSPRDRGGTDTQYF
v_call: TRBV6-5; clone_size: -; j_call: TRBJ2-7; d_call: TRBD1; cdr3_nt: TGTGCCAGCAGCCTTATCCGGGACAGGGCCTCCGAGCAGTACTTC; cdr3_aa: CASSLIRDRASEQYF